The 28 T cell receptor beta chains presented below share a single source sample, sequenced in a study of T cells and copy number aberrations in small-cell lung cancer. Only in-frame clones appear in the TCRdb table, and some are missing; sequencing was by immunoSEQ multiplex PCR. Here the sample spans fewer than 8,500 clones, roughly 76% being singletons. The sequenced sample was normal tissue next to the tumor. The source is an older woman with small cell lung cancer. Some clones in this sample may be carry-over from other donors' samples.

This sequence joins TRBV7-8 and TRBJ1-2; no firm D call. Germline V gene sequence: CDR1 SGHVS, CDR2 FQNEAQ. The CDR3 spans 15 residues. V lost 2 bases and J 0 bases, leaving 10 bases between the germline ends. The CDR3, as DNA: TGTGCCAGCAGCTTATCGTCTACGGCTAACTATGGCTACACCTTC. Amino acids: CASSLSSTANYGYTF.

V and J are TRBV5-1 and TRBJ1-1; TRBD1 matches 9 bases. The ends lost 3 bases at V and 0 bases at J; junction bases unmatched: 6. Germline V gene lookup returns CDR1 SGHRS and CDR2 YFSETQ. The CDR3 contains 16 residues. For the CDR3, the DNA is TGCGCCAGCAGCTGGGGACAGGGAACTATGAACACTGAAGCTTTCTTT. Residues: CASSWGQGTMNTEAFF.

The chain combines TRBV5-4 with TRBJ2-1, with TRBD2 matching 7 bases. The CDR3 consists of 16 residues. Germline lookup yields CDR1 SGHNT and CDR2 YYREEE (reference sequence). The junction had 7 bases not matched to a gene; V was cut back by 0 bases and J by 4 bases. CDR3 coding DNA: TGTGCCAGCAGCTTGGATTTGCGGACTAGATACAATGAGCAGTTCTTC. This codes for CASSLDLRTRYNEQFF. Combining the CDR3 with reference TRBV5-4 and TRBJ2-1 gives the whole variable domain ETGVTQSPTHLIKTRGQQVTLRCSSQSGHNTVSWYQQALGQGPQFIFQYYREEENGRGNFPPRFSGLQFPNYSSELNVNALELDDSALYLCASSLDLRTRYNEQFFGPGTRLTVL.

This clone occurred a few times. For the CDR3, the DNA is TGTGCCACCAGCAGAGGAGACATAACCTACGAGCAGTACTTC. This gives the protein CATSRGDITYEQYF. The chain uses TRBV15 and TRBJ2-7; no reliable D call. The CDR3 consists of 14 residues. Germline V gene sequence: CDR1 LNHNV, CDR2 YYDKDF (reference sequence). Trimming shortened V by 1 base and J by 2 bases, and 9 bases separated the two germline ends. Based on the CDR3 plus reference TRBV15 and TRBJ2-7, the full variable domain is DAMVIQNPRYQVTQFGKPVTLSCSQTLNHNVMYWYQQKSSQAPKLLFHYYDKDFNNEADTPDNFQSRRPNTSFCFLDIRSPGLGDTAMYLCATSRGDITYEQYFGPGTRLTVT.

Judged by abundance, this clone is medium-sized (0.01 to 0.1%). The genes are TRBV30 and TRBJ2-1, with 10 nucleotides matching TRBD2. The CDR3 totals 14 residues. Germline trimming cut 3 bases from V and 7 bases from J; bases unmatched to any gene: 6. Germline V gives CDR1 GTSNPN, CDR2 SVGIG (reference sequence). This chain's CDR3 is CAWRGLAGENEQFF. The CDR3, as DNA: TGTGCCTGGAGAGGGCTAGCGGGAGAGAATGAGCAGTTCTTC.

The V and J genes are TRBV5-4 and TRBJ2-1; the D gene is possibly TRBD2 (6 bases). CDR3 size: 16 residues. CDR1 and CDR2 from the germline V gene are SGHNT and YYREEE (reference sequence). V was trimmed by 0 bases and J by 5 bases, leaving 15 bases between them. CDR3 in DNA: TGTGCCAGCAGCTTGGTTCGGGGGATATTCAACAATGAGCAGTTCTTC. This encodes CASSLVRGIFNNEQFF.

This clone came up a few times. This sequence joins TRBV28 and TRBJ1-5, with TRBD1 identical over 8 bases. Germline V lookup: CDR1 MDHEN, CDR2 SYDVKM. This CDR3 has 16 amino acids. V was clipped by 6 bases and J by 7 bases; unmatched bases: 14. The CDR3 DNA reads TGTGCCAGCAGGCTACTCCGGAGGACAGGGATCCAGCCCCAGCATTTT. Amino acid sequence: CASRLLRRTGIQPQHF. Based on the CDR3 plus reference TRBV28 and TRBJ1-5, the full variable domain is DVKVTQSSRYLVKRTGEKVFLECVQDMDHENMFWYRQDPGLGLRLIYFSYDVKMKEKGDIPEGYSVSREKKERFSLILESASTNQTSMYLCASRLLRRTGIQPQHFGDGTRLSIL.

The V call is TRBV4-1, the J call TRBJ1-5; TRBD1 matches at 9 bases. CDR1 is MGHRA, CDR2 YSYEKL, per germline. The CDR3 runs to 14 residues. Unmatched junction bases numbered 2, after V lost 2 bases and J lost 6 bases. The CDR3, as DNA: TGCGCCAGCAGCCAAACAGGGGGCCTTCAGCCCCAGCATTTT. Protein sequence: CASSQTGGLQPQHF.

This clone was detected only once. Because the CDR3 is missing its conserved closing phenylalanine or tryptophan, this is likely a read error. It is unclear where the CDR3 begins or ends on the DNA, so no DNA is shown, and the CDR3 is as TCRdb lists it. The rearrangement uses TRBV7-4 and TRBJ2-7. Germline V gives CDR1 SGHVT, CDR2 SQSDAQ. A total of 9 residues make up the CDR3, ends included. The CDR3 is CASSLVGVA.

The V call is TRBV30, the J call TRBJ1-3, with a tentative D call TRBD1 (5 bases). This CDR3 comprises 14 residues. Germline CDR1 reads GTSNPN; CDR2 reads SVGIG (reference sequence). V was clipped by 0 bases and J by 4 bases, with 10 bases between them. DNA for the CDR3: TGTGCCTGGAGTGTACGGGGCGGCGGAAACACCATATATTTT. Protein product: CAWSVRGGGNTIYF.

The rearrangement links TRBV27 to TRBJ2-7; D may be TRBD2 (6 bases). Trimming left V 3 bases short and J 1 base short, with 13 bases between. The CDR3 consists of 15 residues. The germline gives CDR1 MNHEY, CDR2 SMNVEV (reference sequence). CDR3 DNA: TGTGCCAGCAGTTTCGGGGCGGGGATGTCCTACGAGCAGTACTTC. Translating it yields CASSFGAGMSYEQYF.

DNA of the CDR3: TGCGCCAGCAGTGATCGGGGCTCTGGAAACACCATATATTTT. Translated, it gives CASSDRGSGNTIYF. The chain couples TRBV10-2 to TRBJ1-3; D unclear. Trimming shortened V by 3 bases and J by 0 bases, and 6 bases separated the two germline ends. Germline CDR1 WSHSY, CDR2 SAAADI. The CDR3 is made up of 14 amino acids.

This sequence joins TRBV5-1 and TRBJ2-1; 7 nucleotides align to TRBD2. CDR3 length equals 16 residues. Germline V CDR1 and CDR2: SGHRS, YFSETQ. Trimming cost V 2 bases and J 1 base; bases outside gene matches: 6. The CDR3 DNA follows: TGCGCCAGCAGCTTATTGGGCGGGAGATCCTACAATGAGCAGTTCTTC. Residues: CASSLLGGRSYNEQFF. Complete variable domain (other parts from reference TRBV5-1 and TRBJ2-1): KAGVTQTPRYLIKTRGQQVTLSCSPISGHRSVSWYQQTPGQGLQFLFEYFSETQRNKGNFPGRFSGRQFSNSRSEMNVSTLELGDSALYLCASSLLGGRSYNEQFFGPGTRLTVL.

V usage is TRBV19 and J usage is TRBJ1-4; possible D gene TRBD1, 5 bases. Trimming pared 5 bases from V and 12 bases from J, leaving 25 bases between. CDR1 and CDR2 (germline): LNHDA, SQIVND (reference sequence). This CDR3 comprises 16 residues. The CDR3 here is CASSPNGDRGIGELFF. The CDR3 DNA reads TGTGCCAGTAGTCCGAATGGGGACCGGGGAATTGGTGAACTGTTTTTT.

This clone is medium-sized by share. The chain couples TRBV19 to TRBJ1-4; 10 bases align to TRBD1. This CDR3 has 15 residues. With 5 bases clipped from V and 7 bases from J, the junction kept 7 bases outside the gene matches. Germline V gene sequence: CDR1 LNHDA, CDR2 SQIVND (reference sequence). In nucleotides, the CDR3 is TGTGCCAGTAGTGGTTGGGACAGGGGTAGTGAAAAACTGTTTTTT. It specifies CASSGWDRGSEKLFF.

This clone came up a few times. The CDR3 region is CASSETGDATNEKLFF. Written as DNA, the CDR3 is TGTGCCAGCAGCGAGACAGGAGACGCAACTAATGAAAAACTGTTTTTT. The chain carries TRBV5-4 and TRBJ1-4; D is possibly TRBD1 (6 bases). With 4 bases removed from V and 0 bases from J, the gap between germline ends came to 13 bases. This CDR3 region has 16 residues. Germline values: CDR1 SGHNT, CDR2 YYREEE (reference sequence).

In its sample, this clone was seen a few times. This chain uses TRBV7-8 with TRBJ1-4; D gene uncertain. V lost 5 bases and J 5 bases, leaving 9 bases between the germline ends. The CDR3 sequence is 13 residues long. The V gene's germline CDR1 is SGHVS and CDR2 FQNEAQ. CDR3 DNA sequence: TGTGCCAGCAGCACCTACTCAAATGAAAAACTGTTTTTT. It specifies CASSTYSNEKLFF.

The chain has TRBV27 and TRBJ2-7; the D gene is possibly TRBD2 (6 bases). Trimming took off 4 bases at V and 0 bases at J, with 16 bases between the two ends. CDR3 size: 16 residues. CDR1 is MNHEY and CDR2 is SMNVEV in the germline V gene (reference sequence). This chain's CDR3 is CASSSKIAAFSYEQYF. CDR3 nucleotides: TGTGCCAGCAGTTCCAAGATAGCGGCCTTCTCCTACGAGCAGTACTTC.

The rearrangement uses TRBV7-8 and TRBJ1-1; no firm D call. The germline gives CDR1 SGHVS, CDR2 FQNEAQ. CDR3 length equals 13 residues. Trimming shortened V by 8 bases and J by 0 bases, and 10 bases separated the two germline ends. The CDR3 loop is CASLFRLNTEAFF. Written as DNA, the CDR3 is TGTGCCAGCTTGTTTCGGTTGAACACTGAAGCTTTCTTT.

This clone was counted once. The V call is TRBV28, the J call TRBJ2-7; TRBD2 agrees at 11 bases. J gave up 4 bases and V 2 bases, and 10 bases lay outside the gene matches. Germline V CDR1 and CDR2: MDHEN, SYDVKM. There are 17 residues in the CDR3. CDR3: CASSLGLAGGVVYEQYF. Here the CDR3 DNA reads TGTGCCAGCAGTTTAGGGCTAGCGGGAGGTGTTGTGTACGAGCAGTACTTC. The full variable domain, completed using reference TRBV28 and TRBJ2-7, is DVKVTQSSRYLVKRTGEKVFLECVQDMDHENMFWYRQDPGLGLRLIYFSYDVKMKEKGDIPEGYSVSREKKERFSLILESASTNQTSMYLCASSLGLAGGVVYEQYFGPGTRLTVT.

The chain recombines TRBV28 with TRBJ1-1; unclear D gene. There are 13 residues in the CDR3. Trimming cost V 2 bases and J 5 bases, with 9 bases left between them. Germline loops: CDR1 MDHEN, CDR2 SYDVKM. In DNA, the CDR3 is TGTGCCAGCAGTTTACTTGTGAGGACTGAAGCTTTCTTT. It codes for CASSLLVRTEAFF.

The J gene is TRBJ2-1, the V gene TRBV29-1; the D gene is possibly TRBD2 (5 bases). Germline V gives CDR1 SQVTM, CDR2 ANQGSEA. The V gene lost 5 bases and the J gene lost 3 bases, with 11 bases spanning the gap. This CDR3 has 13 residues. The CDR3 here is CSVSTRSYNEQFF. DNA for the CDR3: TGCAGCGTTTCCACTAGAAGCTACAATGAGCAGTTCTTC.

This chain links TRBV18 with TRBJ2-7; no reliable D call. The CDR3 loop spans 14 amino acids. Trimming removed 3 bases from V and 6 bases from J, with 15 bases in between. The germline gives CDR1 KGHSH, CDR2 LQKENI. The CDR3 sequence: CASSPTQTLGEQYF. In DNA form, the CDR3 reads TGTGCCAGCTCACCGACACAGACCCTGGGCGAGCAGTACTTC.

The CDR3 region is CASSENRPSNEKLFF. In DNA form, the CDR3 reads TGTGCCAGCAGTGAAAACAGGCCATCTAATGAAAAACTGTTTTTT. The chain has TRBV2 and TRBJ1-4; a weak D match, TRBD1 (5 bases). Between the trimmed V and J ends, which lost 2 bases and 3 bases, there was a span of 10 bases. CDR3 size: 15 residues. Per germline, CDR1 SNHLY and CDR2 FYNNEI.

This clone was seen just once. The chain uses TRBV19 and TRBJ2-5, with 11 bases identical to TRBD1. Trimming at V came to 8 bases and at J to 3 bases, leaving 5 bases not matched to a gene. Germline V gene data show CDR1 as LNHDA and CDR2 as SQIVND (reference sequence). The CDR3 sequence is 14 residues long. The CDR3 coding sequence is TGTGCCAGTGGAGGGACAGGGGGGAAAGAGACCCAGTACTTC. Amino acids: CASGGTGGKETQYF.

V and J are TRBV30 and TRBJ2-5; 8 bases map to TRBD1. CDR3 length: 14 amino acids. Germline values: CDR1 GTSNPN, CDR2 SVGIG (reference sequence). Losses at the gene ends were 5 bases for V and 2 bases for J; bases not matched to a gene: 7. CDR3 amino acids: CAWVKGTGQETQYF. CDR3 nucleotide sequence: TGTGCCTGGGTAAAAGGGACAGGTCAAGAGACCCAGTACTTC.

The chain has TRBV4-2 and TRBJ1-3, with no clear D. Trimming removed 0 bases at V and 4 bases at J, with 13 bases between. There are 16 residues in the CDR3. Germline V gene lookup returns CDR1 LGHNA and CDR2 YNFKEQ. CDR3 loop: CASSQDLPESGNTIYF. Written as DNA, the CDR3 is TGTGCCAGCAGCCAAGATCTCCCGGAGTCCGGAAACACCATATATTTT.

This clone was detected a few times. The J gene is TRBJ2-6, the V gene TRBV27; D is possibly TRBD1 or TRBD2 (6 bases each). The V end was cut by 0 bases, the J end by 2 bases, with 8 bases between. CDR1 and CDR2 (germline): MNHEY, SMNVEV (reference sequence). This CDR3 is 16 amino acids long. CDR3: CASSLSRGAGANVLTF. The CDR3 DNA sequence: TGTGCCAGCAGTTTATCGAGGGGGGCTGGGGCCAACGTCCTGACTTTC.